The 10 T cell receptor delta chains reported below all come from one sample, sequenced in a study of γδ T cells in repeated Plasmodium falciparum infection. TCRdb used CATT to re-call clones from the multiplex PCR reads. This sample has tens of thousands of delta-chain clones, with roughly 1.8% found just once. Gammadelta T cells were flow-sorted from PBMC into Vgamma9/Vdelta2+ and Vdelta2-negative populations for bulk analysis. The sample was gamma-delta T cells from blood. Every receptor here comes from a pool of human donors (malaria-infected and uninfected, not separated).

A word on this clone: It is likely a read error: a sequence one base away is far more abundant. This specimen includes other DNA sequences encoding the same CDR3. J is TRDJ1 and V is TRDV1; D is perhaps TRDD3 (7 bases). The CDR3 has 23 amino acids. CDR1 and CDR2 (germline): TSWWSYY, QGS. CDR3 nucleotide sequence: TGTGCTCTTGGGGCATGCTCCTTCCCGAGATTGAACTGGGGACGCCCGTACACTGATAAACTCATCTTT. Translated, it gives CALGACSFPRLNWGRPYTDKLIF.

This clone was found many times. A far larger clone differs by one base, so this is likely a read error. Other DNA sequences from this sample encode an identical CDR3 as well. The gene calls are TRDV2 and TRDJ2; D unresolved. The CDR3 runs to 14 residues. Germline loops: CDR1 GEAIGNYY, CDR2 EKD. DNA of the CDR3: TGTGCCTGTGACACCGGAACTTTGACGGCACAACTCTTCTTT. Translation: CACDTGTLTAQLFF.

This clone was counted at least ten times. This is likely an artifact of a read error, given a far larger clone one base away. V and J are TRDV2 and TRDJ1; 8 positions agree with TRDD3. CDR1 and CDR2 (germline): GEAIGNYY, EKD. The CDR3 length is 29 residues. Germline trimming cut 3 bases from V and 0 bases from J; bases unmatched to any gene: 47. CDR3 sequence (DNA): TGTGCCTGTGACCCTGCCTTCCGGCCCAATGGAGTAGAGCCCTTACTGGGGGCCGGCGCTGACCTATACACCGATAAACTCATCTTT. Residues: CACDPAFRPNGVEPLLGAGADLYTDKLIF.

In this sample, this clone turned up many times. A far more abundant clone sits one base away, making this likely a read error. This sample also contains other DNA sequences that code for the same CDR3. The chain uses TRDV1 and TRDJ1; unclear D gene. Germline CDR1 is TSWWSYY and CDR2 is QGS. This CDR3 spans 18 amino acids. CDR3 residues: CALGVHRAQVEYTDKLIF. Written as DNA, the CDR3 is TGTGCTCTTGGGGTCCATCGAGCCCAGGTCGAGTACACCGATAAGCTCATCTTT.

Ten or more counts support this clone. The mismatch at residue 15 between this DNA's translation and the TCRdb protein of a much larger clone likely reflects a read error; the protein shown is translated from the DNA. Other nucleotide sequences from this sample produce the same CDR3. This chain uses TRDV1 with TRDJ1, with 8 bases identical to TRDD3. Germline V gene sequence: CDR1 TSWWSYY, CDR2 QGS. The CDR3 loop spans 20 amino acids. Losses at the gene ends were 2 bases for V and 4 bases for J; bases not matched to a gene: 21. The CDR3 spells CALGESLYWGIPKTDDKLIF. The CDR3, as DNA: TGTGCTCTTGGGGAATCATTGTATTGGGGGATCCCCAAGACTGACGATAAACTCATCTTT.

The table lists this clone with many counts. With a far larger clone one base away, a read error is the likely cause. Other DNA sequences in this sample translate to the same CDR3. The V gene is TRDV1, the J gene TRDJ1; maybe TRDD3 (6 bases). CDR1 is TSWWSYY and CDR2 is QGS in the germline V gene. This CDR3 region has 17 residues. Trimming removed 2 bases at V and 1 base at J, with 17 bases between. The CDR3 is CALGEELGLRATDKLIF. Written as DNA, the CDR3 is TGTGCTCTTGGGGAAGAGCTGGGGCTTAGGGCCACCGATAAACTCATCTTT.

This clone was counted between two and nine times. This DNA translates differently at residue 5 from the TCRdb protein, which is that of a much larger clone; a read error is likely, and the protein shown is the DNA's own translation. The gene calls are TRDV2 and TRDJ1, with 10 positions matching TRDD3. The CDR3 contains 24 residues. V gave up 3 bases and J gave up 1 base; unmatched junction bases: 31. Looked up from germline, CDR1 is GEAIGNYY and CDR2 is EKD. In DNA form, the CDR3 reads TGTGCCTGTGACGCAACCGGGCTAGGACTGGGGGATCCGAGGCCGGGGACAGGCACCGATAAACTCATCTTT. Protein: CACDATGLGLGDPRPGTGTDKLIF.

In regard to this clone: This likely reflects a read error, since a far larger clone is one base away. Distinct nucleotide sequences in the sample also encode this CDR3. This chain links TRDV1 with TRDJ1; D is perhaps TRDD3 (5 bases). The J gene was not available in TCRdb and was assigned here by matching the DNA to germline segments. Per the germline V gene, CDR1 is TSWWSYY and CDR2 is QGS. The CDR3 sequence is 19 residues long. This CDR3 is CALGERSLATGTHTDKLIF. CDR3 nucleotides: TGTGCCCTTGGGGAACGGTCCCTGGCGACGGGGACCCACACCGATAAACTCATCTTT.

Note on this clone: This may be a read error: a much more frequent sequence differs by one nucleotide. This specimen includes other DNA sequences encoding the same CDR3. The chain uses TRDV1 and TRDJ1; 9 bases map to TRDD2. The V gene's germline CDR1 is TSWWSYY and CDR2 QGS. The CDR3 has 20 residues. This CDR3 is CALGEHYLPTYWRGADKLIF. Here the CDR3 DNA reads TGTGCTCTTGGAGAACATTACCTTCCTACTTACTGGAGGGGGGCCGATAAACTCATCTTT.

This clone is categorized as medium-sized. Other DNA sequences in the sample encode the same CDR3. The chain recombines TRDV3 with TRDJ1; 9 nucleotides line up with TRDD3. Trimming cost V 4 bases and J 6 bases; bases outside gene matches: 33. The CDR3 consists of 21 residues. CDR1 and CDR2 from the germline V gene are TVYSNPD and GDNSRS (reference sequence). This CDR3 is CASSGGPKTYWGRIPEHKLIF. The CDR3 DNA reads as TGTGCCTCTTCTGGGGGTCCTAAAACCTACTGGGGGAGGATCCCGGAACATAAACTCATCTTT.